A single sample is the source of the 19 T cell receptor beta chains below, sequenced in a study of regulatory T cells in long-lasting Graves disease (dated by TCRdb to 2020 to 2022). The library came from multiplex PCR. For sequencing, an Illumina HiSeq 4000 was employed. To build TCR beta libraries, CDR3 regions were amplified by Arm-PCR using iRepertoire HTBI primers. TCRdb's own reprocessing of the public reads used fastp at Q25 and MiXCR and kept productive beta chains. Duplicate CDR3 protein sequences are folded into a single record with the most common DNA and genes. The sample includes some 410,000 distinct CDR3 sequences, with around 17% observed a single time. In total, the top ten clones hold roughly a tenth of the sample. The sample's time point label, in plain terms: newly diagnosed GD, antithyroid drugs for less than 3 months. For both TCR sequencing and RNA sequencing, RNA was extracted from PBMCs in TRIzol.

This sample was also put to use in a study of T cells in Graves' hyperthyroidism and ophthalmopathy.

Sequences were derived from peripheral blood mononuclear cells (PBMCs), sampled at new diagnosis, from a patient treated with antithyroid drugs. The source is a woman aged 30 to 39 with Graves disease. Donor details come from another sample of the same person, matched by shared clones.

This clonotype has at least ten counts. The CDR3 DNA reads TGTGCCAGCAGCTGGGGACTAGCCAAAAACATTCAGTACTTC. It codes for CASSWGLAKNIQYF. This rearrangement joins TRBV7-9 to TRBJ2-4, with D tentatively TRBD2 (6 bases). This CDR3 has 14 residues. V lost 4 bases, J lost 0 bases, and 7 bases lay in between. Germline loops: CDR1 SEHNR, CDR2 FQNEAQ (reference sequence). Together with reference TRBV7-9 and TRBJ2-4, the CDR3 gives the full variable domain: DTGVSQNPRHKITKRGQNVTFRCDPISEHNRLYWYRQTLGQGPEFLTYFQNEAQLEKSRLLSDRFSAERPKGSFSTLEIQRTEQGDSAMYLCASSWGLAKNIQYFGAGTRLSVL.

This clonotype was recorded many times. Compared with germline, one end of the junction differs, possibly owing to a read error. V and J are TRBV3-1 and TRBJ2-1; D could derive from TRBD1 or TRBD2 (6 bases each). Germline CDR1 reads LGHDT; CDR2 reads YNNKEL (reference sequence). The CDR3 loop spans 12 amino acids. The CDR3, as DNA: TGTGCCAGCAGCCAAGTAGGGGGGATCTCGGTCTTC. Its translation: CASSQVGGISVF.

This clonotype was detected many times. V and J are TRBV20-1 and TRBJ2-3; 7 positions agree with TRBD1. V lost 4 bases, J lost 2 bases, and 6 bases stayed unmatched. Germline CDR1 reads DFQATT; CDR2 reads SNEGSKA (reference sequence). The CDR3 contains 14 residues. The CDR3 protein is CSATGQSSTDTQYF. The CDR3 bases are TGCAGTGCTACGGGACAGTCATCCACAGATACGCAGTATTTT.

The chain joins TRBV11-2 to TRBJ2-3; 10 bases are shared with TRBD1. The germline V gene has CDR1 SGHAT and CDR2 FQNNGV. With 4 bases clipped from V and 1 base from J, the junction kept 2 bases outside the gene matches. CDR3 length equals 15 residues. The CDR3 coding sequence is TGTGCCAGCAGCTCCGGACAGGGGGGCACAGATACGCAGTATTTT. It specifies CASSSGQGGTDTQYF.

This clonotype was seen a few times. This chain joins TRBV2 and TRBJ2-1; a weak D match, TRBD1 (5 bases). Germline CDR1 SNHLY, CDR2 FYNNEI. CDR3 length equals 15 residues. V dropped 0 bases and J dropped 8 bases, with 14 bases sitting between them. The CDR3 protein is CASSEARRFRDEQFF. CDR3 bases: TGTGCCAGCAGTGAAGCGCGGCGTTTCAGGGATGAGCAGTTCTTC.

This clonotype was seen ten or more times. The chain links TRBV20-1 to TRBJ2-1; D uncertain. The CDR3 loop spans 15 amino acids. The germline V and J ends were trimmed by 1 base and 0 bases, with 10 bases remaining between them. CDR1 is DFQATT, CDR2 SNEGSKA, per germline (reference sequence). The DNA of the CDR3 is TGCAGTGCTAGAGGACGCTCGAGCTCCTACAATGAGCAGTTCTTC. Its protein is CSARGRSSSYNEQFF.

This clonotype was seen many times. Here the CDR3 DNA reads TGTGCCTGGAGTGTCAGGGCCGGGAATACGCAGTATTTT. Its translation: CAWSVRAGNTQYF. The genes are TRBV30 and TRBJ2-3; D possibly uses TRBD1 or TRBD2 (5 bases each). The CDR3 sequence is 13 residues long. Trimming removed 0 bases from V and 7 bases from J, with 11 bases in between. Germline CDR1 is GTSNPN and CDR2 is SVGIG (reference sequence).

V and J are TRBV4-1 and TRBJ2-3; 10 nucleotides match TRBD2. From germline, CDR1 is MGHRA and CDR2 YSYEKL. The CDR3 totals 15 residues. V dropped 2 bases and J dropped 5; count of bases not matched to a gene: 4. The DNA of the CDR3 is TGCGCCAGCAGCCAAACTAGCGGGGTTCGAGATACGCAGTATTTT. Amino acid sequence: CASSQTSGVRDTQYF.

This clonotype was observed many times. This chain joins TRBV15 and TRBJ1-5; D is ambiguous. Trimming pared 6 bases from V and 1 base from J, leaving 10 bases between. This CDR3 has 14 residues. Germline CDR1 LNHNV, CDR2 YYDKDF (reference sequence). The chain's CDR3 is CATRPYSSNQPQHF. In nucleotides, the CDR3 is TGTGCCACCAGACCCTATTCGAGCAATCAGCCCCAGCATTTT. Full variable domain (rest looked up from reference TRBV15 and TRBJ1-5): DAMVIQNPRYQVTQFGKPVTLSCSQTLNHNVMYWYQQKSSQAPKLLFHYYDKDFNNEADTPDNFQSRRPNTSFCFLDIRSPGLGDTAMYLCATRPYSSNQPQHFGDGTRLSIL.

This clonotype was found many times. The chain combines TRBV30 with TRBJ1-1, with unresolved D. From germline, CDR1 is GTSNPN and CDR2 SVGIG (reference sequence). This CDR3 is 13 amino acids long. With 4 bases removed from V and 1 base from J, the gap between germline ends came to 10 bases. CDR3 residues: CAWTPGQNTEAFF. CDR3 sequence (DNA): TGTGCCTGGACACCCGGCCAGAACACTGAAGCTTTCTTT. The full variable domain, in which reference TRBV30 and TRBJ1-1 provide the parts outside the CDR3, is SQTIHQWPATLVQPVGSPLSLECTVEGTSNPNLYWYRQAAGRGLQLLFYSVGIGQISSEVPQNLSASRPQDRQFILSSKKLLLSDSGFYLCAWTPGQNTEAFFGQGTRLTVV.

On this clonotype itself: A much larger clone lies a single base off, so this may be a read error. The chain combines TRBV20-1 with TRBJ2-2; a possible D gene is TRBD2 (6 bases). Germline V gene lookup returns CDR1 DFQATT and CDR2 SNEGSKA (reference sequence). CDR3 size: 13 residues. The CDR3 DNA reads as TGCAATGCTAGCGTTGGAAACACCGGGGAGCTGTTTTTT. Protein product: CNASVGNTGELFF.

Only a few counts were recorded for this clonotype. One junction end does not reproduce the germline sequence, and a read error may be involved. This CDR3 reads CASNLGAGREYTDTQYF. The CDR3 DNA is TGTGCCAGCAACTTAGGAGCGGGTCGGGAATACACAGATACGCAGTATTTT. The rearrangement uses TRBV11-2 and TRBJ2-3; the D gene is possibly TRBD2 (6 bases). The CDR3 covers 17 residues. In germline, CDR1 is SGHAT, CDR2 FQNNGV.

This clonotype showed up many times. The rearrangement joins TRBV18 to TRBJ2-2; D might be TRBD2 (5 bases). Germline loops: CDR1 KGHSH, CDR2 LQKENI. The V end was cut by 3 bases, the J end by 4 bases, with 9 bases between. The CDR3 is 14 residues long. The CDR3 sequence: CASSPSAVTGELFF. CDR3 coding DNA: TGTGCCAGCTCACCTAGCGCCGTCACCGGGGAGCTGTTTTTT.

The table lists this clonotype with a few counts. This chain links TRBV20-1 with TRBJ2-5, with unresolved D. The germline V and J ends were trimmed by 1 base and 2 bases, with 5 bases remaining between them. CDR3 size: 12 residues. Germline V gene data show CDR1 as DFQATT and CDR2 as SNEGSKA (reference sequence). The DNA for the CDR3 is TGCAGTGCTAGAGCCCCACAAGAGACCCAGTACTTC. Protein sequence: CSARAPQETQYF.

The chain carries TRBV29-1 and TRBJ2-1, with D perhaps matching TRBD2 (6 bases). The CDR3 has 14 amino acids. V gave up 4 bases and J gave up 9 bases, with 19 bases separating them. The V gene's germline CDR1 is SQVTM and CDR2 ANQGSEA. The CDR3 DNA is TGCAGCGTTGGCGGAGGGCCCACCCAGGGTGAGCAGTTCTTC. Amino acid sequence: CSVGGGPTQGEQFF.

Concerning this clonotype: A much larger clone is a single base away; this may be a read error. This rearrangement joins TRBV12-3 or TRBV12-4 to TRBJ1-5; no clear D gene. Trimming stripped 7 bases from V and 4 bases from J, with 11 bases between. CDR3 size: 13 residues. CDR3 nucleotides: TGTGCCAGCACCGCGAGCGGGAATCAGCCCCAGCATTTT. It codes for CASTASGNQPQHF.

A few counts support this clonotype. The gene calls are TRBV29-1 and TRBJ2-7; 8 nucleotides agree with TRBD1. The CDR3 contains 13 residues. Looked up from germline, CDR1 is SQVTM and CDR2 is ANQGSEA. V lost 6 bases to trimming and J lost 3 bases; unmatched junction nucleotides: 7. In DNA form, the CDR3 reads TGCAGCGTGTATGGGACAGGAGACTACGAGCAGTACTTC. Translating gives CSVYGTGDYEQYF.

This clonotype has at least ten counts. V is TRBV7-9 and J is TRBJ1-1; no definite D call. Deletions cut 5 bases from V and 3 bases from J, with 16 bases between. The length of the CDR3 is 15 residues. Germline-derived CDR1 and CDR2 are SEHNR and FQNEAQ (reference sequence). The CDR3, as DNA: TGTGCCAGCAGCCTCAAAGCCGGACGGTACACTGAAGCTTTCTTT. Its protein product is CASSLKAGRYTEAFF.

As concerns this clonotype: A much larger clone sits a single nucleotide away, making a read error possible. This chain joins TRBV9 and TRBJ2-6; no reliable D call. The germline CDR1 and CDR2 sequences are SGDLS and YYNGEE. This CDR3 is 17 amino acids long. Here the CDR3 reads CTSSVDPVPAGANVLTF. CDR3 DNA: TGTACCAGCAGCGTAGACCCCGTCCCGGCTGGGGCCAACGTCCTGACTTTC.